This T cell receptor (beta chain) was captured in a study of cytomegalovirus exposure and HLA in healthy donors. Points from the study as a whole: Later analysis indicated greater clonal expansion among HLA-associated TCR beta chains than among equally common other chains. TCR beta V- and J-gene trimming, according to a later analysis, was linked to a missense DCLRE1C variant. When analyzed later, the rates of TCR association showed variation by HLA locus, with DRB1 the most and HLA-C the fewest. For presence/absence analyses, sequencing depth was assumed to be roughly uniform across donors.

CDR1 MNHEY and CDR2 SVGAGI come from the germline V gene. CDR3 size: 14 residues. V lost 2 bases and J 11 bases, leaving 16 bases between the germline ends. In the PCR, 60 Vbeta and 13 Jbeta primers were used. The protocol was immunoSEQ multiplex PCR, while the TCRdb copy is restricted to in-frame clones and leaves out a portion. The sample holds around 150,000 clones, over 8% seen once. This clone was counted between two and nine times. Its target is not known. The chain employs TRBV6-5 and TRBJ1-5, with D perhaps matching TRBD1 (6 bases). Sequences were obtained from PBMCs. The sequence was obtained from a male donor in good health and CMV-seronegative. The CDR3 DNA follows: TGTGCCAGCAGTTACAACAGGGTGGGGGGGACCCAGCATTTT. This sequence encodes CASSYNRVGGTQHF.